Here is one T cell receptor beta chain with its context. The antigen is undetermined. This entry comes from a study of cytomegalovirus exposure and HLA in healthy donors. Looking at the study overall: Across more than 350 genotyped donors, more than 75% landed in the Caucasian-associated ancestry cluster.

Findings and limits, study-wide: Reports indicate that TCR beta sequences accurately predicted the HLA-A and HLA-B alleles of most subjects. Reportedly, a later analysis found an Asian-associated ancestry cluster had fewer N-insertions than the approximately 670-donor mean.

13 Jbeta primers and 60 Vbeta primers were used for the PCR. The table came from immunoSEQ multiplex PCR; TCRdb's copy has only in-frame clones and leaves some out. The sample contains some 160,000 clones, roughly 84% of which appear only once. The specimen was PBMCs. The source is a man aged 25-40 years in good health and CMV-seropositive.

CDR3 in amino acids: CASSPAGAIVDTQYF. DNA of the CDR3: TGTGCCAGCAGCCCAGCGGGAGCTATCGTGGATACGCAGTATTTT. This chain uses TRBV7-9 with TRBJ2-3, with 8 bases that match TRBD2. The germline gives CDR1 SEHNR, CDR2 FQNEAQ (reference sequence). The CDR3 sequence is 15 residues long. J lost 6 bases, V lost 5 bases, and 10 bases had no gene match.